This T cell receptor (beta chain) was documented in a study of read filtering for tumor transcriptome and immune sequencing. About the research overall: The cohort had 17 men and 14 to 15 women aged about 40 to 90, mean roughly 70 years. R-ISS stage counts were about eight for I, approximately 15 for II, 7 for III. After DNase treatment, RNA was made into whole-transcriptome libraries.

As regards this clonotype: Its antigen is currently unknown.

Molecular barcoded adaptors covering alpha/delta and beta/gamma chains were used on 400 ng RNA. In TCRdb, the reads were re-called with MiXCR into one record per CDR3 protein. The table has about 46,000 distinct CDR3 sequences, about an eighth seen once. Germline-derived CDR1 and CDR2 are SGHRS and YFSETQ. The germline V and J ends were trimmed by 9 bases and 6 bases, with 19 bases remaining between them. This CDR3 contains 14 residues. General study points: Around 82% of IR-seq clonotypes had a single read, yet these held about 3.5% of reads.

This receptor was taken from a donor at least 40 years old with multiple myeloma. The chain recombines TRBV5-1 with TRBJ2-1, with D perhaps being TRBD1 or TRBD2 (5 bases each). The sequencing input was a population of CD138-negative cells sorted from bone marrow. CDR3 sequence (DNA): TGCGCCACCTCCAGGGACGGAAATAGCAATGAGCAGTTCTTC. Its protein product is CATSRDGNSNEQFF.